What follows describes a single T cell receptor beta chain. This record comes from a study of T cell changes during pregnancy in multiple sclerosis. Trimming left V 3 bases short and J 2 bases short, with 7 bases between. Per the germline V gene, CDR1 is LNHDA and CDR2 is SQIVND (reference sequence). The CDR3 sequence is 13 residues long. Profiled with immunoSEQ multiplex PCR; TCRdb holds only in-frame clones, not every one. The profile shows under 50,000 clones, around 93% of them singletons. This sample comprised CD4+ T cells from peripheral blood mononuclear cells, obtained after pregnancy. The receptor's source is a female donor with multiple sclerosis, enrolled in a pregnancy study. This chain connects TRBV19 to TRBJ1-2; no clear D gene. CDR3 residues: CASSISVNYGYTF. DNA for the CDR3: TGTGCCAGTAGTATTTCAGTCAACTATGGCTACACCTTC.